The clone carrying this T cell receptor beta chain turned up a few times. Antigen: not known. The use of a sample-barcoded 5' primer and a J-beta primer mix characterized a second PCR of about 6 to 11 cycles. TCRdb reanalysed the 5' RACE reads using MiXCR and keeps one entry per CDR3 protein. The table has over 1,500,000 distinct CDR3 sequences, about 39% seen once. These data come from a study of blood T cells in healthy people across ages. General study findings and limits: A roughly linear age-dependent decrease characterized TCR beta diversity per million T cells. No conclusive comparison of naive versus antigen-experienced cells was possible with unsorted PBMCs. A greater number of naive CD4+ cells and higher diversity distinguished long-lived donors from aged donors. Naive T cell percentage showed a strong correlation with TCR beta diversity.

Trimming left V 4 bases short and J 7 bases short, with 10 bases between. CDR3 length equals 11 residues. CDR1 SQVTM and CDR2 ANQGSEA come from the germline V gene. Material for sequencing was blood. The sequence was obtained from a human donor in good health. The rearrangement uses TRBV29-1 and TRBJ1-2; D might be TRBD1 (5 bases). The CDR3 sequence is CSVVQGGGYTF. DNA for the CDR3: TGCAGCGTTGTCCAGGGAGGTGGCTACACCTTC.